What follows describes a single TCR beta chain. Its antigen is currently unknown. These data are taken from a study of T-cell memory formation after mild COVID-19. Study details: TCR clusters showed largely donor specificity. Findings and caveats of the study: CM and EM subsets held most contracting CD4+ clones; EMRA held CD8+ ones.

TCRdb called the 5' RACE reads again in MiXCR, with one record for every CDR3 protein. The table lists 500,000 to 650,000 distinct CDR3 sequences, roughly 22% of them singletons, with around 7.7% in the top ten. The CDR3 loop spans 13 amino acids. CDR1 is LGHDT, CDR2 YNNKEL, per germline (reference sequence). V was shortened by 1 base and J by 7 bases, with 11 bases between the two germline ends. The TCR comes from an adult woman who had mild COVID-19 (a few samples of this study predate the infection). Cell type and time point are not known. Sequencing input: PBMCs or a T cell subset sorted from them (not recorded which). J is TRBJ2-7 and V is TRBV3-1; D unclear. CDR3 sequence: CASSQGRVGEQYF. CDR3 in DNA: TGTGCCAGCAGCCAAGGACGGGTGGGGGAGCAGTACTTC.